The 23 T cell receptor beta chains below were found in one sample sequenced in a study. The sorted Tregs were CD4+CD25+CD127-/low cells. TCRdb reprocessed the 5' RACE reads via MiXCR and lists one record per CDR3 protein. The sample gives 9,500 to 15,000 distinct CDR3 sequences, 51% of which show up once; 12% is in the top ten. Material for sequencing was tumor-infiltrating Tregs sorted from the breast tumor. The source of these receptors is a female donor with breast cancer.

The chain recombines TRBV4-2 with TRBJ1-6, with D unclear. CDR1 is LGHNA, CDR2 YNFKEQ, per germline. V gave up 1 base and J gave up 10 bases, with 14 bases separating them. The CDR3 contains 15 residues. Written as DNA, the CDR3 is TGTGCCAGCAGCCAAGCTCACGCGGGCTGGTCACCCCTCCACTTT. Its protein is CASSQAHAGWSPLHF.

This rearrangement joins TRBV20-1 to TRBJ1-5, with unresolved D. The V end lost 3 bases, the J end lost 0 bases, and 9 bases lay between the germline ends. The CDR3 extends over 14 amino acids. Germline assignment: CDR1 DFQATT and CDR2 SNEGSKA (reference sequence). The CDR3 is CSASTTFSNQPQHF. CDR3 in DNA: TGCAGTGCTAGTACGACCTTTAGCAATCAGCCCCAGCATTTT.

Details on this clonotype: One end of the junction fails to match germline, which may point to a read error. CDR3 sequence reads: CASSRQSSNYGYTF. The CDR3 nucleotides are TGCGCCAGCAGCCGACAGTCCTCTAACTACGGCTACACCTTC. V is TRBV4-1 and J is TRBJ1-2; weak D call: TRBD1 (5 bases). There are 14 residues in the CDR3. Per germline, CDR1 MGHRA and CDR2 YSYEKL.

The chain is built from TRBV10-2 and TRBJ2-2; no clear D. The CDR3 is 13 residues long. Germline V gene sequence: CDR1 WSHSY, CDR2 SAAADI. The germline V and J ends were trimmed by 10 bases and 6 bases, with 15 bases remaining between them. The CDR3 sequence: CATEITTSGELFF. The CDR3 region has the DNA TGCGCCACCGAAATAACTACCTCCGGGGAGCTGTTTTTT.

This chain links TRBV7-2 with TRBJ1-2, with 9 bases that match TRBD1. V shed 2 bases and J 5 bases; nucleotides not matched to a gene: 3. The CDR3 extends over 14 amino acids. Germline CDR1 reads SGHTA; CDR2 reads FQGNSA. The CDR3 loop reads CASSLPGTGYGYTF. The DNA of the CDR3 is TGTGCCAGCAGCTTACCTGGGACAGGGTATGGCTACACCTTC.

V gene TRBV12-3 or TRBV12-4 combines with J gene TRBJ2-5, with D possibly TRBD1 on 6 matching bases. The V gene lost 5 bases and the J gene lost 5 bases, with 12 bases spanning the gap. This CDR3 is 13 amino acids long. In DNA form, the CDR3 reads TGTGCCAGCAGTCCCGACAGGCGTGAGACCCAGTACTTC. Amino acid sequence: CASSPDRRETQYF.

The chain combines TRBV7-2 with TRBJ2-2; D remains ambiguous. The last part of the DNA fits TRBJ1-4 better; the J call may be wrong. The CDR3 has 13 residues. Germline-derived CDR1 and CDR2 are SGHTA and FQGNSA. CDR3 sequence (DNA): TGTGCCAGCAGCTTAGGACCGGGTGAAAAACTGTTTTTT. Its protein is CASSLGPGEKLFF.

The chain couples TRBV18 to TRBJ2-1, with D possibly being TRBD2 (5 bases). Trimming left V 3 bases short and J 7 bases short, with 16 bases between. Per the germline V gene, CDR1 is KGHSH and CDR2 is LQKENI. The length of the CDR3 is 15 residues. The CDR3 here is CASSPTTGRKNEQFF. CDR3 nucleotide sequence: TGTGCCAGCTCACCGACGACGGGAAGGAAAAATGAGCAGTTCTTC.

By its share, this clonotype is medium-sized. V usage is TRBV12-3 or TRBV12-4 and J usage is TRBJ2-1; 11 bases match TRBD2. The CDR3 is 15 amino acids. V lost 1 base to trimming and J lost 6 bases; unmatched junction nucleotides: 2. CDR3 loop: CASSLGLAGINEQFF. DNA of the CDR3: TGTGCCAGCAGTTTAGGACTAGCGGGGATCAATGAGCAGTTCTTC.

The J gene is TRBJ2-3, the V gene TRBV7-2, with 8 bases fitting TRBD2. Germline loops: CDR1 SGHTA, CDR2 FQGNSA. CDR3 length equals 17 residues. The ends lost 2 bases at V and 0 bases at J; junction bases unmatched: 7. The CDR3 coding sequence is TGTGCCAGCAGCTTAAGCGGGAGAGGCGTTAGCACAGATACGCAGTATTTT. Protein: CASSLSGRGVSTDTQYF.

This sequence joins TRBV5-6 and TRBJ2-1; 8 bases agree with TRBD2. The germline CDR1 and CDR2 sequences are SGHDT and YYEEEE. The CDR3 runs to 18 residues. The ends lost 3 bases at V and 1 base at J; junction bases unmatched: 12. The CDR3 sequence is CASSSETSVGMSYNEQFF. The CDR3 nucleotides are TGTGCCAGCAGCTCCGAGACTAGCGTGGGGATGTCCTACAATGAGCAGTTCTTC.

This rearrangement joins TRBV6-2 or TRBV6-3 to TRBJ1-2; D is uncertain. Trimming left V 8 bases short and J 0 bases short, with 13 bases between. CDR3 size: 14 residues. Germline V lookup: CDR1 MNHEY, CDR2 SVGEGT. CDR3: CASGTMRTNYGYTF. In DNA form, the CDR3 reads TGTGCCAGCGGAACCATGAGAACTAACTATGGCTACACCTTC.

The table lists this clonotype with a few counts. The CDR3 protein is CSARGTLANEQYF. CDR3 in DNA: TGCAGTGCTAGGGGGACCCTCGCGAACGAGCAGTACTTC. V and J are TRBV20-1 and TRBJ2-7, with D possibly being TRBD1 or TRBD2 (5 bases each). Trimming left V 3 bases short and J 5 bases short, with 14 bases between. The CDR3 sequence is 13 residues long. Germline-derived CDR1 and CDR2 are DFQATT and SNEGSKA (reference sequence).

This clonotype was counted only a few times. CDR3 DNA: TGCGCCAGCAGCCAAGATCGGTCGGGGAACACAGATACGCAGTATTTT. Translated, it gives CASSQDRSGNTDTQYF. This chain joins TRBV4-1 and TRBJ2-3; weak D call: TRBD2 (5 bases). This CDR3 contains 16 residues. Trimming took 0 bases from V and 2 from J, leaving 12 bases between them. Germline CDR1 is MGHRA and CDR2 is YSYEKL.

The V gene is TRBV20-1, the J gene TRBJ2-7, with 7 positions matching TRBD2. The CDR3 totals 13 residues. Germline CDR1 reads DFQATT; CDR2 reads SNEGSKA (reference sequence). The ends lost 0 bases at V and 5 bases at J; junction bases unmatched: 4. The CDR3 DNA reads TGCAGTGCTAGAGACGGGCGGGAGCACGAGCAGTACGTC. Residues: CSARDGREHEQYV.

This clonotype has just a few counts. The V call is TRBV7-2, the J call TRBJ2-1, with 12 bases identical to TRBD2. Germline assignment: CDR1 SGHTA and CDR2 FQGNSA. Germline trimming cut 4 bases from V and 6 bases from J; bases unmatched to any gene: 7. CDR3 length: 16 amino acids. The CDR3: CASSWTSGVGVNEQFF. The CDR3 DNA sequence: TGTGCCAGCAGCTGGACTAGCGGGGTGGGGGTCAATGAGCAGTTCTTC.

This clonotype was seen a few times. The chain uses TRBV5-6 and TRBJ2-1, with a weak D call TRBD1 (6 bases). The CDR3 has 16 amino acids. Trimming removed 7 bases at V and 4 bases at J, with 21 bases between. From germline, CDR1 is SGHDT and CDR2 YYEEEE. This CDR3 is CASRSARTDVYNEQFF. The CDR3 DNA reads as TGTGCCAGCCGGTCCGCGCGGACAGACGTTTACAATGAGCAGTTCTTC. Variable domain in full (rest from reference TRBV5-6 and TRBJ2-1): DAGVTQSPTHLIKTRGQQVTLRCSPKSGHDTVSWYQQALGQGPQFIFQYYEEEERQRGNFPDRFSGHQFPNYSSELNVNALLLGDSALYLCASRSARTDVYNEQFFGPGTRLTVL.

This clonotype has more than one count but fewer than ten. The rearrangement joins TRBV6-2 or TRBV6-3 to TRBJ2-1; 8 positions match TRBD2. CDR1 MNHEY and CDR2 SVGEGT come from the germline V gene. This CDR3 is 15 amino acids long. Trimming cost V 6 bases and J 8 bases; bases outside gene matches: 12. In DNA form, the CDR3 reads TGTGCCAGCAGCCCGGGACTAGACGGCCCCTATGAGCAGTTCTTC. Its translation is CASSPGLDGPYEQFF.

The genes are TRBV4-1 and TRBJ2-5, with 10 nucleotides matching TRBD1. The V gene end was trimmed by 6 bases and the J gene end by 4 bases; junction bases not matched to a gene: 11. CDR1 is MGHRA and CDR2 is YSYEKL in the germline V gene. The CDR3 contains 16 residues. The CDR3: CASRLSGTGASETQYF. In DNA form, the CDR3 reads TGCGCCAGCAGGTTATCCGGGACAGGGGCGTCAGAGACCCAGTACTTC.

The table lists this clonotype with a few counts. The chain couples TRBV20-1 to TRBJ1-2; a weak D match, TRBD1 (6 bases). In germline, CDR1 is DFQATT, CDR2 SNEGSKA (reference sequence). The CDR3 spans 16 residues. The V end lost 3 bases, the J end lost 3 bases, and 20 bases lay between the germline ends. CDR3 nucleotides: TGCAGTGCTAGGACGACAGGCTCGAACAGGGACTATGGCTACACCTTC. Amino acids: CSARTTGSNRDYGYTF.

The V call is TRBV4-3, the J call TRBJ2-7, with 8 bases identical to TRBD2. Germline assignment: CDR1 LGHNA and CDR2 YSLEER. Trimming cost V 4 bases and J 2 bases; bases outside gene matches: 7. The CDR3 loop spans 15 amino acids. CDR3 residues: CASSRTGTSTYEQYF. In DNA, the CDR3 is TGCGCCAGCAGCCGTACCGGGACTAGTACCTACGAGCAGTACTTC.

This sequence joins TRBV6-2 or TRBV6-3 and TRBJ2-7, with D perhaps matching TRBD2 (5 bases). V was trimmed by 4 bases and J by 1 base, leaving 8 bases between them. CDR3 length: 13 residues. The germline CDR1 and CDR2 sequences are MNHEY and SVGEGT. The CDR3, as DNA: TGTGCCAGCAGTTTACCGGGATCCTACGAGCAGTACTTC. Translation gives CASSLPGSYEQYF.

This clonotype was found a few times. The chain carries TRBV4-3 and TRBJ2-6; a possible D gene is TRBD1 (6 bases). The V gene lost 3 bases and the J gene lost 2 bases, with 11 bases spanning the gap. The CDR3 length is 16 residues. CDR1 is LGHNA and CDR2 is YSLEER in the germline V gene. The CDR3 DNA sequence: TGCGCCAGCAGCCAGGCTACAGGGCCTGGGGCCAACGTCCTGACTTTC. Its protein product is CASSQATGPGANVLTF.